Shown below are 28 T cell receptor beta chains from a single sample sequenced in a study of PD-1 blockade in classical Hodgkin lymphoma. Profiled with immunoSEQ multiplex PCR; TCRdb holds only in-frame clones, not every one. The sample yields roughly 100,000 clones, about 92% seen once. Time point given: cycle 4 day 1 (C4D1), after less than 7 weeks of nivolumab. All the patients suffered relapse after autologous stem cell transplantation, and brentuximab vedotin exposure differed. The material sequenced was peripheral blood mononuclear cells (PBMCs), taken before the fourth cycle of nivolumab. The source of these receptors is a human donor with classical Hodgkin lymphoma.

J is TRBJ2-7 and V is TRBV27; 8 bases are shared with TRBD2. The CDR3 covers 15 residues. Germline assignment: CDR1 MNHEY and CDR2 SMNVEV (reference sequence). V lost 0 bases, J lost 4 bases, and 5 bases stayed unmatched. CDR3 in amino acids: CASSLSDGREYEQYF. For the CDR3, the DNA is TGTGCCAGCAGTTTATCGGACGGGAGGGAGTACGAGCAGTACTTC.

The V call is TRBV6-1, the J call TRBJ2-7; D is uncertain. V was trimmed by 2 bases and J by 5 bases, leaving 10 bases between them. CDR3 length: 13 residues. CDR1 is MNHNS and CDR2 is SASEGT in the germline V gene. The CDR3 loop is CASSELVGNEQYF. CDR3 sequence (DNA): TGTGCCAGCAGTGAATTGGTGGGGAACGAGCAGTACTTC.

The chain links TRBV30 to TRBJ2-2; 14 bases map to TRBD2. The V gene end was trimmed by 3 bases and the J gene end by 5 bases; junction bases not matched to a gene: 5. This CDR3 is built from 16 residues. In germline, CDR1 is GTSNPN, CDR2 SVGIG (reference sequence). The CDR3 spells CAWRGLAGVGTGELFF. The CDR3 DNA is TGTGCCTGGAGGGGACTAGCGGGAGTAGGGACCGGGGAGCTGTTTTTT.

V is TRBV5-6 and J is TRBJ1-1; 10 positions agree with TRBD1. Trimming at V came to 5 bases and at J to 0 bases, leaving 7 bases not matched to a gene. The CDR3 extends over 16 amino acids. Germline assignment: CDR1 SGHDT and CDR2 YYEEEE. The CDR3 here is CASRRRDRGLNTEAFF. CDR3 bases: TGTGCCAGCAGACGTCGGGACAGGGGCTTGAACACTGAAGCTTTCTTT.

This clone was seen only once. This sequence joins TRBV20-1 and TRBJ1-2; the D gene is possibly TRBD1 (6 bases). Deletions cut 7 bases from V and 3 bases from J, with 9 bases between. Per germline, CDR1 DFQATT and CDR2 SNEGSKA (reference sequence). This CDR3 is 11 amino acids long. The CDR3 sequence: CSVSGDYGYTF. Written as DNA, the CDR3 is TGCAGTGTTTCAGGGGACTATGGCTACACCTTC.

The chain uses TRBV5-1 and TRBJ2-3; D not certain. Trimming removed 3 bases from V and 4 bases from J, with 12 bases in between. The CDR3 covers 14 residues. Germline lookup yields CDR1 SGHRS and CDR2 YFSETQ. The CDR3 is CASSSGSPADTQYF. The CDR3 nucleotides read TGCGCCAGCAGCTCCGGATCCCCAGCAGATACGCAGTATTTT.

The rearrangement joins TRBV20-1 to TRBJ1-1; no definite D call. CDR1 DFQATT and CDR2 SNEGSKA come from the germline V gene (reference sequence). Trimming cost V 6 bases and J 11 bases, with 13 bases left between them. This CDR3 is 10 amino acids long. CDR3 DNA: TGCAGTGCCCGAGGCGGGCCGGCTTTCTTT. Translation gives CSARGGPAFF.

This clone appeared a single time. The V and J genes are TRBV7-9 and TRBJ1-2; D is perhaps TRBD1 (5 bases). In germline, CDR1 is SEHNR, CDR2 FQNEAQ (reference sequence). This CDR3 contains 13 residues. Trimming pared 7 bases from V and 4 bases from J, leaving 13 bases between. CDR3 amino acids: CASTERDLYGYTF. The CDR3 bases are TGTGCCAGCACCGAAAGGGACCTCTATGGCTACACCTTC.

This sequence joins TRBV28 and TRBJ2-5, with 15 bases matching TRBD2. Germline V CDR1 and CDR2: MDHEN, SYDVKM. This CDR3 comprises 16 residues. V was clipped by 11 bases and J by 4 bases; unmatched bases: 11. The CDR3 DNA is TGTGCCTGCCGGACTAGCGGGAGGGCCCTAGGAGAGACCCAGTACTTC. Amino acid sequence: CACRTSGRALGETQYF.

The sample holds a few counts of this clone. CDR3 loop: CASSIPLNNRVNGYTF. CDR3 sequence (DNA): TGTGCCAGTAGTATACCTCTCAACAACAGGGTGAACGGCTACACCTTC. The chain couples TRBV19 to TRBJ1-2, with a possible D match to TRBD1 (6 bases). This CDR3 is 16 amino acids long. The germline gives CDR1 LNHDA, CDR2 SQIVND (reference sequence). V was pared by 2 bases and J by 8 bases, with 21 bases between.

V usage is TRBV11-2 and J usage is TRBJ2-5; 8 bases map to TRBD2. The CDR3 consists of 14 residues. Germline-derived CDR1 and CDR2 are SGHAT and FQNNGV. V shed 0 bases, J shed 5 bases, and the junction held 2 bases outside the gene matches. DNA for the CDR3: TGTGCCAGCAGCTTAGATAGACTAGCGGAGACCCAGTACTTC. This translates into CASSLDRLAETQYF. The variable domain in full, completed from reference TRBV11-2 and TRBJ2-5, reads EAGVAQSPRYKIIEKRQSVAFWCNPISGHATLYWYQQILGQGPKLLIQFQNNGVVDDSQLPKDRFSAERLKGVDSTLKIQPAKLEDSAVYLCASSLDRLAETQYFGPGTRLLVL.

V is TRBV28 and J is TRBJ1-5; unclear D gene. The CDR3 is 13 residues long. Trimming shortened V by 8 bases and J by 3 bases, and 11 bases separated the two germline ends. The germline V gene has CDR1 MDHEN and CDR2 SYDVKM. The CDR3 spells CASEDSPNQPQHF. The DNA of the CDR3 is TGTGCCAGCGAGGACTCTCCCAATCAGCCCCAGCATTTT.

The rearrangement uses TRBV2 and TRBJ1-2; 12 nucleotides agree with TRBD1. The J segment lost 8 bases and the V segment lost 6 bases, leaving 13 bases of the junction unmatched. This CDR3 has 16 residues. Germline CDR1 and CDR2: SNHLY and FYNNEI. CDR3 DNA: TGTGCCAGCAGGCCGGGAAGGGGACAGGGGGCGGAAGGCTACACCTTC. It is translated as CASRPGRGQGAEGYTF.

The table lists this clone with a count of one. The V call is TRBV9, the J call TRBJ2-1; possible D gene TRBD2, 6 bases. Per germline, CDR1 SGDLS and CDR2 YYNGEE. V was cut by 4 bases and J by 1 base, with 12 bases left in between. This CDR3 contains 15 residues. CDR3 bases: TGTGCCAGCAGCTCCCGACTAGGATCCTACAATGAGCAGTTCTTC. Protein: CASSSRLGSYNEQFF.

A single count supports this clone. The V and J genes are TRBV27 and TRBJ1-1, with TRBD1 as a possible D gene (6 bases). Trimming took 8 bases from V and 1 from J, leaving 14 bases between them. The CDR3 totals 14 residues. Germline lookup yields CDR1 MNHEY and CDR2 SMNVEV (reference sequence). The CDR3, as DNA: TGTGCCAGCCAAATAACAGGGTCGAACACTGAAGCTTTCTTT. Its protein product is CASQITGSNTEAFF.

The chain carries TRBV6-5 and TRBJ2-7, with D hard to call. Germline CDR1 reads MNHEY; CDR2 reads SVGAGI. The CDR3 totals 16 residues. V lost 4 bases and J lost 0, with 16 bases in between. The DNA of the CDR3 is TGTGCCAGCAGTTTCCGGCTCGCGGTTAGCTCCTACGAGCAGTACTTC. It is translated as CASSFRLAVSSYEQYF.

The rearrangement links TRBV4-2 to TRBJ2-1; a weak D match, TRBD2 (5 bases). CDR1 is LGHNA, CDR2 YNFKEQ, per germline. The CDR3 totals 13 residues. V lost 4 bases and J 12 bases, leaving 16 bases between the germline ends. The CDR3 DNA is TGTGCCAGCAGCCTCGGACTGTCCCCGGGGCAGTTCTTC. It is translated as CASSLGLSPGQFF.

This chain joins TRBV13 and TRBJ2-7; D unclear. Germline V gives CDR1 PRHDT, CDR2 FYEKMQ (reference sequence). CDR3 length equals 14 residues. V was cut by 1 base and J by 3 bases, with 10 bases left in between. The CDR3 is CASSLANQGYEQYF. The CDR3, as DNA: TGTGCCAGCAGCTTAGCCAACCAAGGCTACGAGCAGTACTTC.

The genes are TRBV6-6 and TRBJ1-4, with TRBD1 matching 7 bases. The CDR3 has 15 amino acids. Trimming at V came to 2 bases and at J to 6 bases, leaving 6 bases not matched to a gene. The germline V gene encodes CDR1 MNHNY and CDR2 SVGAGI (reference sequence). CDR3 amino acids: CASSYPTGVHEKLFF. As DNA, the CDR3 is TGTGCCAGCAGTTACCCCACAGGGGTTCATGAAAAACTGTTTTTT.

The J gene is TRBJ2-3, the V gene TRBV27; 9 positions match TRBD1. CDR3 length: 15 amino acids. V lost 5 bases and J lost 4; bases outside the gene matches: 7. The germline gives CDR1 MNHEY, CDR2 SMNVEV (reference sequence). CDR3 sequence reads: CASSPTGGASDTQYF. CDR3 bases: TGTGCCAGCAGTCCTACAGGGGGCGCATCAGATACGCAGTATTTT.

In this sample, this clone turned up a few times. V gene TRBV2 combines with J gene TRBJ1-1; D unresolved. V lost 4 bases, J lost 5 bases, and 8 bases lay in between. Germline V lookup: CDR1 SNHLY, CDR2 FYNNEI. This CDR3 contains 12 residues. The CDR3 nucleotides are TGTGCCAGCAGTGCTTGGGGAACTGAAGCTTTCTTT. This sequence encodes CASSAWGTEAFF.

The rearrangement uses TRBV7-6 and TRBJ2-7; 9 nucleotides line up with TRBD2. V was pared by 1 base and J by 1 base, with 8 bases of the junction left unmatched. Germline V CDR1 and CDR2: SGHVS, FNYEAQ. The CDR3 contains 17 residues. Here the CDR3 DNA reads TGTGCCAGCAGCTTAGAAGTAGGTAGCGGGGGATCCTACGAGCAGTACTTC. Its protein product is CASSLEVGSGGSYEQYF.

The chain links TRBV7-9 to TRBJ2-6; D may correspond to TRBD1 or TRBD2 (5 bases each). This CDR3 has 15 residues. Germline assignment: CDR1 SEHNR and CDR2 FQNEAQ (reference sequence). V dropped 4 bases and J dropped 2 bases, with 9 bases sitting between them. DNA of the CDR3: TGTGCCAGCAGCTCCGGGACGGCTGGGGCCAACGTCCTGACTTTC. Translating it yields CASSSGTAGANVLTF.

In nucleotides, the CDR3 is TGTGCCAGCAGCTCAAGGGACAGGTTGAACACTGAAGCTTTCTTT. Encoded protein: CASSSRDRLNTEAFF. This chain joins TRBV6-1 and TRBJ1-1; 8 positions agree with TRBD1. The CDR3 is 15 amino acids. The germline V gene encodes CDR1 MNHNS and CDR2 SASEGT. Trimming took 6 bases from V and 0 from J; bases not matched to a gene: 6.

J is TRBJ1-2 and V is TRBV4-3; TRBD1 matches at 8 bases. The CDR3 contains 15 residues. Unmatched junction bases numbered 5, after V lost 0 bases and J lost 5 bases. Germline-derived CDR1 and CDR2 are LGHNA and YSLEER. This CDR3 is CASSQEGTGLYGYTF. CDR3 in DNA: TGCGCCAGCAGCCAAGAAGGGACAGGCCTATATGGCTACACCTTC.

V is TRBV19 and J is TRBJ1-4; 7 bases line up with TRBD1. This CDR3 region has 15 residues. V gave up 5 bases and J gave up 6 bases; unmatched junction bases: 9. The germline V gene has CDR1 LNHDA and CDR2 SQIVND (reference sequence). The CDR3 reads CASSEGGQPDEKLFF. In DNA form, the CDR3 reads TGTGCCAGTAGTGAAGGGGGACAGCCTGATGAAAAACTGTTTTTT.

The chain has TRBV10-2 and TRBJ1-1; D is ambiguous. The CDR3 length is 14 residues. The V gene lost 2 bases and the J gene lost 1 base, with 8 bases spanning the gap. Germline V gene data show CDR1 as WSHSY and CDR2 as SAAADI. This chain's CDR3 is CASSEGVANTEAFF. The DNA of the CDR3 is TGCGCCAGCAGTGAGGGGGTCGCGAACACTGAAGCTTTCTTT.

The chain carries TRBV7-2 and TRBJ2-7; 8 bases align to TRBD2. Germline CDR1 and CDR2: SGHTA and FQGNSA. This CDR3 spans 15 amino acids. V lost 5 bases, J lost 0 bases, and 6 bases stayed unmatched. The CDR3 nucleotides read TGTGCCAGCAGCCGTAGCGGGACCAACTCCTACGAGCAGTACTTC. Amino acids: CASSRSGTNSYEQYF.